These 8 T cell receptor beta chains originate from one sample sequenced in a study of OX40 agonist ivuxolimab in advanced cancers. Clones were sequenced by immunoSEQ multiplex PCR, and TCRdb holds only the in-frame ones, with some missing. The data contain 75,000 to 95,000 clones, 85% of them singletons. Sample: CD4+ or CD8+ T cells sorted from blood, taken in a trial of the OX40 agonist ivuxolimab. Every receptor here comes from an adult with an advanced solid tumor such as melanoma, head and neck, liver or kidney cancer.

The rearrangement uses TRBV30 and TRBJ2-5, with D hard to call. The CDR3 length is 11 residues. Germline values: CDR1 GTSNPN, CDR2 SVGIG (reference sequence). V shed 0 bases and J shed 5 bases, with 4 bases lying between them. The CDR3 spells CAWSVSETQYF. In nucleotides, the CDR3 is TGTGCCTGGAGTGTATCTGAGACCCAGTACTTC.

V gene TRBV6-1 combines with J gene TRBJ2-3; D unresolved. V was pared by 7 bases and J by 6 bases, with 8 bases between. The CDR3 loop spans 11 amino acids. Per germline, CDR1 MNHNS and CDR2 SASEGT. CDR3 sequence (DNA): TGTGCCAGCATTCTCGTGGATACGCAGTATTTT. Protein product: CASILVDTQYF.

V usage is TRBV30 and J usage is TRBJ1-5; a possible D gene is TRBD1 (5 bases). V was cut by 3 bases and J by 4 bases, with 10 bases left in between. CDR1 GTSNPN and CDR2 SVGIG come from the germline V gene (reference sequence). The CDR3 covers 13 residues. This chain's CDR3 is CAWSEQVNQPQHF. The DNA of the CDR3 is TGTGCCTGGAGCGAACAGGTTAATCAGCCCCAGCATTTT.

The CDR3 DNA reads TGTGCCAGCAGTTTTAGGATCGGGGTCACTAATGAAAAACTGTTTTTT. Translation: CASSFRIGVTNEKLFF. The chain has TRBV27 and TRBJ1-4; D gene ambiguous. CDR1 is MNHEY and CDR2 is SMNVEV in the germline V gene (reference sequence). The CDR3 contains 16 residues. V was shortened by 3 bases and J by 2 bases, with 13 bases between the two germline ends.

The chain recombines TRBV19 with TRBJ2-7; tentatively, D is TRBD1 (7 bases). CDR1 LNHDA and CDR2 SQIVND come from the germline V gene (reference sequence). This CDR3 has 15 residues. Trimming shortened V by 4 bases and J by 0 bases, and 13 bases separated the two germline ends. In nucleotides, the CDR3 is TGTGCCAGTAGTACGGGGGACAGTAACTCCTACGAGCAGTACTTC. Translated: CASSTGDSNSYEQYF.

V is TRBV11-2 and J is TRBJ1-3; 7 nucleotides align to TRBD1. Trimming removed 5 bases from V and 3 bases from J; junction bases left unmatched: 7. The germline gives CDR1 SGHAT, CDR2 FQNNGV. The CDR3 length is 15 residues. The CDR3 is CASSRIQGYGNTIYF. CDR3 nucleotides: TGTGCCAGCAGCCGTATACAGGGGTATGGAAACACCATATATTTT.

The CDR3 nucleotides read TGTGCCAGCAGCTTTGATCAAGAGACCCAGTACTTC. It specifies CASSFDQETQYF. The chain recombines TRBV5-4 with TRBJ2-5; no clear D gene. CDR3 length: 12 residues. Germline V gene data show CDR1 as SGHNT and CDR2 as YYREEE (reference sequence). V shed 2 bases and J shed 2 bases, with 4 bases lying between them.

V and J are TRBV6-1 and TRBJ1-5; no definite D call. Germline V lookup: CDR1 MNHNS, CDR2 SASEGT. With 3 bases removed from V and 6 bases from J, the gap between germline ends came to 12 bases. This CDR3 contains 14 residues. CDR3 region: CASSEPGLGQPQHF. In DNA, the CDR3 is TGTGCCAGCAGTGAGCCCGGGTTGGGTCAGCCCCAGCATTTT.